Sequencing of this TCR beta chain was carried out in a study of cytomegalovirus exposure and HLA in healthy donors. Looking at the study overall: Early released data comprised tens of millions of unique TCRs from HLA-typed donors. General observations from the study: Differences between HLA loci emerged in a later analysis of TCR association rates, with DRB1 most and HLA-C fewest. Compared with the roughly 670-donor mean, an Asian-associated ancestry cluster reportedly had fewer N-insertions, according to a later analysis.

This CDR3 comprises 15 residues. Trimming cost V 0 bases and J 4 bases, with 11 bases left between them. Germline V gene sequence: CDR1 SGHRS, CDR2 YFSETQ. A remark on this clone: Its antigen remains unidentified.

PCR was performed using 60 Vbeta and 13 Jbeta primers. Profiling relied on immunoSEQ multiplex PCR, and the TCRdb table lists in-frame clones only, not all of them. The profile shows approximately 170,000 clones, around three quarters of them singletons. The sequence was collected from a woman aged 50 to 60 in good health and CMV-seronegative. The sample was PBMCs. The chain has TRBV5-1 and TRBJ1-3, with a possible D match to TRBD1 (6 bases). The CDR3 here is CASSLAGAQGNTIYF. The DNA of the CDR3 is TGCGCCAGCAGCTTGGCAGGGGCCCAAGGAAACACCATATATTTT.